This T cell receptor (beta chain) derives from a study of T cells after yellow fever vaccination. The study, taken as a whole, reports: CD4 and CD8 compartments shared a small share of clonotypes. The booster response re-showed most primary clones: approximately 95% CD4, almost 90% CD8. The presence of abundant clonotypes contaminating from the bulk population was possible in FACS-sorted repertoires. The secondary response showed a weaker magnitude and a faster peak, day 5 versus 15.

TCRdb reprocessed the 5' RACE reads via MiXCR and lists one record per CDR3 protein. The sample shows 500,000 to 550,000 distinct CDR3 sequences, just over 20% of them seen only once. A note on this clonotype: Its antigen is unidentified.

Germline V gives CDR1 KGHDR, CDR2 SFDVKD. This CDR3 spans 16 amino acids. V lost 1 base and J 3 bases, leaving 11 bases between the germline ends. The source is a man younger than 30 who received the YFV17D yellow fever vaccine. The material was PBMCs, obtained about 21 days after the first yellow fever vaccination. The V call is TRBV24-1, the J call TRBJ2-2, with D possibly matching TRBD2 (5 bases). The DNA for the CDR3 is TGTGCCACCAGTGATTTCTCCGGGGTCGACACCGGGGAGCTGTTTTTT. Protein product: CATSDFSGVDTGELFF.